These T cell receptor beta chains were read from a single sample in a study of CD8 T cells in ankylosing spondylitis. TCRdb used MiXCR to reprocess the 5' RACE reads, holding one entry per CDR3 protein. The top ten clones hold roughly 4.4% of a sample with about 42,000 distinct CDR3 sequences, less than 3% of them seen once. Sequenced sample: blood, either unsorted or a sorted T cell fraction (not recorded which). The source is a male donor with ankylosing spondylitis or in good health (not recorded which). The CDR3 runs from the conserved cysteine through the conserved F or W. D genes are given only for firm matches. Size is stated for part of the rows, as once, few or many counts, or as a class when the clone is expanded.

j_call: TRBJ2-7
clone_size: many
v_call: TRBV9
d_call: -
cdr3_aa: CASSVGGADSYEQYF

j_call: TRBJ2-1
clone_size: many
v_call: TRBV9
d_call: TRBD2
cdr3_aa: CASSVVLAGGYNEQFF

j_call: TRBJ2-2
clone_size: few
v_call: TRBV9
d_call: -
cdr3_aa: CASSVTGRPGELFF

j_call: TRBJ2-7
clone_size: many
v_call: TRBV9
d_call: TRBD2
cdr3_aa: CASSVAPGTSGRAGDEQYF

j_call: TRBJ2-3
clone_size: many
v_call: TRBV9
d_call: TRBD2
cdr3_aa: CASSVVSGRAIDTQYF

j_call: TRBJ2-2
clone_size: many
v_call: TRBV9
d_call: -
cdr3_aa: CASSPGQRNTGELFF

j_call: TRBJ1-3
clone_size: many
v_call: TRBV9
d_call: -
cdr3_aa: CASSVYVGSFSGNTIYF

j_call: TRBJ2-1
clone_size: many
v_call: TRBV9
d_call: TRBD2
cdr3_aa: CASSVGPSGIADEQFF

j_call: TRBJ2-3
clone_size: many
v_call: TRBV9
d_call: -
cdr3_aa: CASSVVTVPTDTQYF

j_call: TRBJ2-6
clone_size: many
v_call: TRBV9
d_call: -
cdr3_aa: CASSDRHEANVLTF

j_call: TRBJ1-1
clone_size: many
v_call: TRBV9
d_call: TRBD1
cdr3_aa: CASSQGQGGTEAFF

j_call: TRBJ2-5
clone_size: many
v_call: TRBV9
d_call: -
cdr3_aa: CASSLKGAGETQYF

j_call: TRBJ2-1
clone_size: many
v_call: TRBV9
d_call: TRBD2
cdr3_aa: CASSGTASGRWFF

j_call: TRBJ2-7
clone_size: many
v_call: TRBV9
d_call: -
cdr3_aa: CASSVDLGSPDGLHSYEQYF

j_call: TRBJ1-3
clone_size: many
v_call: TRBV9
d_call: -
cdr3_aa: CASSVDRVSGNTIYF

j_call: TRBJ1-1
clone_size: many
v_call: TRBV9
d_call: -
cdr3_aa: CASSSSILRASEAFF

j_call: TRBJ2-6
clone_size: many
v_call: TRBV9
d_call: TRBD1
cdr3_aa: CASSGTGRPSGANVLTF

j_call: TRBJ2-5
clone_size: many
v_call: TRBV9
d_call: TRBD2
cdr3_aa: CASSVLPGLAGGETQYF

j_call: TRBJ2-1
clone_size: many
v_call: TRBV9
d_call: TRBD2
cdr3_aa: CASGASGGNEQFF

j_call: TRBJ2-1
clone_size: many
v_call: TRBV9
d_call: TRBD2
cdr3_aa: CASSPTILAGDDNEQFF

j_call: TRBJ2-5
clone_size: many
v_call: TRBV9
d_call: -
cdr3_aa: CASSVDRDKETQYF

j_call: TRBJ2-2
clone_size: many
v_call: TRBV9
d_call: -
cdr3_aa: CASSPDGNTGELFF

j_call: TRBJ2-3
clone_size: many
v_call: TRBV9
d_call: -
cdr3_aa: CATSELLGTDTQYF

j_call: TRBJ2-1
clone_size: many
v_call: TRBV9
d_call: -
cdr3_aa: CASSVGPRTLYNEQFF

j_call: TRBJ2-5
clone_size: many
v_call: TRBV9
d_call: -
cdr3_aa: CASGRLETQYF

j_call: TRBJ1-4
clone_size: many
v_call: TRBV9
d_call: TRBD1
cdr3_aa: CASSGSGTANEKLFF

j_call: TRBJ2-5
clone_size: many
v_call: TRBV9
d_call: TRBD1
cdr3_aa: CASSGQGLGETQYF

j_call: TRBJ2-1
clone_size: many
v_call: TRBV9
d_call: TRBD2
cdr3_aa: CASSVASGRNYNEQFF

j_call: TRBJ2-2
clone_size: many
v_call: TRBV9
d_call: -
cdr3_aa: CASSTGLNTGELFF

j_call: TRBJ2-2
clone_size: many
v_call: TRBV9
d_call: -
cdr3_aa: CASSDRLGGTGELFF

j_call: TRBJ2-3
clone_size: many
v_call: TRBV9
d_call: TRBD1
cdr3_aa: CASSLPDRSNTQYF

j_call: TRBJ2-5
clone_size: many
v_call: TRBV9
d_call: TRBD1
cdr3_aa: CASSVAGQGIQETQYF

j_call: TRBJ2-7
clone_size: many
v_call: TRBV9
d_call: -
cdr3_aa: CASRPPPPANEQYF

j_call: TRBJ2-3
clone_size: many
v_call: TRBV9
d_call: -
cdr3_aa: CASSVGGTASDTQYF

j_call: TRBJ1-3
clone_size: many
v_call: TRBV9
d_call: -
cdr3_aa: CASSRDLGNTIYF

j_call: TRBJ1-1
clone_size: many
v_call: TRBV9
d_call: TRBD1
cdr3_aa: CASSVFGQGNTEAFF

j_call: TRBJ1-1
clone_size: many
v_call: TRBV21-1
d_call: -
cdr3_aa: CASSKGPENTEAFF

j_call: TRBJ1-1
clone_size: many
v_call: TRBV9
d_call: -
cdr3_aa: CASSGGQPNTEAFF

j_call: TRBJ1-2
clone_size: many
v_call: TRBV9
d_call: TRBD1
cdr3_aa: CASSVADRADYGYTF

j_call: TRBJ2-1
clone_size: many
v_call: TRBV9
d_call: TRBD2
cdr3_aa: CASSWGGSYNEQFF

j_call: TRBJ2-2
clone_size: many
v_call: TRBV9
d_call: -
cdr3_aa: CASGPGGPNTGELFF

j_call: TRBJ2-7
clone_size: many
v_call: TRBV9
d_call: -
cdr3_aa: CASSANLKDEQYF

j_call: TRBJ2-7
clone_size: many
v_call: TRBV9
d_call: TRBD1
cdr3_aa: CASSVSSGTGSYEQYF

j_call: TRBJ1-3
clone_size: many
v_call: TRBV9
d_call: -
cdr3_aa: CASSVAPGAKGNTIYF

j_call: TRBJ2-5
clone_size: many
v_call: TRBV9
d_call: -
cdr3_aa: CASSVGMVRETQYF

j_call: TRBJ2-1
clone_size: many
v_call: TRBV9
d_call: TRBD2
cdr3_aa: CASSVQGLAGGNEQFF

j_call: TRBJ2-4
clone_size: -
v_call: TRBV19
d_call: -
cdr3_aa: CANTKSPRRRSKNIQYF

j_call: TRBJ2-1
clone_size: few
v_call: TRBV9
d_call: TRBD2
cdr3_aa: CASSSRGTSGRSSYNEQFF